This is a list of T cell receptor beta chains from one sample in a study of blood T cell repertoires in COVID-19. Clones were sequenced by immunoSEQ multiplex PCR, and TCRdb holds only the in-frame ones, with some missing. Among under 150,000 clones, about 87% were seen once, and the ten largest hold approximately 4.2%. Specimen: peripheral blood. All receptors come from a woman aged 45 to 65 with acute or convalescent COVID-19. Both conserved end residues are part of each CDR3. The D gene is left open where the match is weak. Clone size is shown for a subset of rows, as once, few, many or a class of expanded clone.

J gene | D gene | V gene | clone size | CDR3 DNA | CDR3 protein
TRBJ2-1 | TRBD2 | TRBV2 | once | TGTGCCAGCAGCCCAGAAGGGGGTAGCGGGGATGAGCAGTTCTTC | CASSPEGGSGDEQFF
TRBJ2-2 | TRBD2 | TRBV15 | NA | TGTGCCACCAGCAGAGGAAGAGCGGGAGAAGGAGCCGGGGAGCTGTTTTTT | CATSRGRAGEGAGELFF
TRBJ1-2 | NA | TRBV10-3 | NA | TGTGCCATCAGTGAGTCAAGACAGAACTATGGCTACACCTTC | CAISESRQNYGYTF
TRBJ2-3 | NA | TRBV13 | NA | TGTGCCAGCAGCCCAACCGGGACTTTTAGCACAGATACGCAGTATTTT | CASSPTGTFSTDTQYF
TRBJ2-3 | NA | TRBV25-1 | many | TGTGCCAGCCGCAGGGGCACAGATACGCAGTATTTT | CASRRGTDTQYF
TRBJ2-7 | TRBD2 | TRBV19 | NA | TGTGCCAGTAGTTTTACTAGCGGCTACGAGCAGTACTTC | CASSFTSGYEQYF
TRBJ2-1 | NA | TRBV4-3 | NA | TGCGCCAGCAGCTATTCTCTAGCGAATGAGCAGTTCTTC | CASSYSLANEQFF
TRBJ1-4 | TRBD1 | TRBV7-8 | NA | TGTGCCAGCAGCCCGACAGGGGCTGGTGAAAAACTGTTTTTT | CASSPTGAGEKLFF
TRBJ1-2 | NA | TRBV6-5 | NA | TGTGCCAGCAGTCCCGGCAGAGGGAATGGCTACACCTTC | CASSPGRGNGYTF
TRBJ1-1 | TRBD1 | TRBV12-3/TRBV12-4 | once | TGTGCCAGCAGTTGGGACAGCTACACTGAAGCTTTCTTT | CASSWDSYTEAFF
TRBJ2-5 | NA | TRBV6-5 | NA | TGTGCCAGCAGTTATGGGGAGACCTCCCTCCAAGAGACCCAGTACTTC | CASSYGETSLQETQYF
TRBJ2-7 | TRBD1 | TRBV24-1 | NA | TGTGCCACCAGTGATTCCCGGGGACAGGGTGGCTCCTACGAGCAGTACTTC | CATSDSRGQGGSYEQYF
TRBJ2-7 | TRBD2 | TRBV9 | NA | TGTGCCAGCAGCCACCGGACTAGCGGATCTTACGAGCAGTACTTC | CASSHRTSGSYEQYF
TRBJ1-5 | TRBD1 | TRBV5-1 | NA | TGCGCCAGCAGCTTGCAGGGGGCCGTAAATCAGCCCCAGCATTTT | CASSLQGAVNQPQHF
TRBJ1-5 | NA | TRBV6-5 | few | TGTGCCAGCAACCCACAGGGTTGGGTTGAGCCCCAGCATTTT | CASNPQGWVEPQHF
TRBJ1-1 | NA | TRBV30 | NA | TGTGCCTGGAATCAGTACACTGAAGCTTTCTTT | CAWNQYTEAFF
TRBJ1-1 | NA | TRBV6-5 | NA | TGTGCCAGCCGAAACGCGGAGCGGAACACTGAAGCTTTCTTT | CASRNAERNTEAFF
TRBJ1-1 | NA | TRBV2 | NA | TGTGCCAGCAGTCAGACAGATAACACTGAAGCTTTCTTT | CASSQTDNTEAFF
TRBJ1-2 | NA | TRBV10-3 | NA | TGTGCCAGCTGGGGGGGAGTCTATGGCTACACCTTC | CASWGGVYGYTF
TRBJ1-1 | TRBD1 | TRBV4-1 | few | TGCGCCAGCAGCCAAGAGGGAGAAGGACAGGGAGGAGGGGGTCGGGGGAGCACTGAAGCTTTCTTT | CASSQEGEGQGGGGRGSTEAFF
TRBJ1-5 | NA | TRBV4-2 | NA | TGTGCCAGCAGCCAAGGGGTAAAAGGAGATCAGCCCCAGCATTTT | CASSQGVKGDQPQHF
TRBJ1-5 | TRBD1 | TRBV19 | NA | TGTGCCAGTAGCGTAGATGGGACAGATAATCAGCCCCAGCATTTT | CASSVDGTDNQPQHF
TRBJ2-1 | TRBD1 | TRBV2 | few | TGTGCCAGCAGTGTTGACAGGGGTTCACTCTTC | CASSVDRGSLF
TRBJ2-5 | NA | TRBV11-2 | NA | TGTGCCAGCAGCTTAACGGGTTCTCAAGAGACCCAGTACTTC | CASSLTGSQETQYF
TRBJ1-5 | TRBD1 | TRBV18 | NA | TGTGCCAGCTCAGAAGACAGGGGCAATCAGCCCCAGCATTTT | CASSEDRGNQPQHF
TRBJ2-1 | NA | TRBV12-5 | NA | TGTGCTAGTGGTAATCCGGGGGTAGAGCAGTTCTTC | CASGNPGVEQFF
TRBJ2-5 | NA | TRBV5-1 | NA | TGCGCCAGCAGCTTGGCACCGGGAAGGAAGACCCAGTACTTC | CASSLAPGRKTQYF
TRBJ2-4 | NA | TRBV7-9 | NA | TGTGCCAGCAGCTTAGACAGGGACGACGGCAAAAACATTCAGTACTTC | CASSLDRDDGKNIQYF
TRBJ2-5 | NA | TRBV3-1/TRBV3-2 | NA | TGTGCCAGCAGCCCCCAATTCGGAGTGGGGAGTGGCCAGTACTTC | CASSPQFGVGSGQYF
TRBJ1-1 | TRBD1 | TRBV7-3 | once | TGTGCCAGCAGCGACCGGGACAGGGGGAACACTGAAGCTTTCTTT | CASSDRDRGNTEAFF
TRBJ1-4 | NA | TRBV27 | NA | TGTGCCAGCAGTTATGGCCCCCAGGGGACATTTGAAAAACTGTTTTTT | CASSYGPQGTFEKLFF
TRBJ2-7 | NA | TRBV4-3 | NA | TGCGCCAGCAGCCAAAGAGTAAGTGATTCCGGCGAGCAGTACTTC | CASSQRVSDSGEQYF
TRBJ2-1 | NA | TRBV20-1 | NA | TGCAGGGGAGAGTGTCAGTTCTTC | CRGECQFF
TRBJ1-1 | NA | TRBV11-2 | NA | TGTGCCAGCAGCACCGGACAGATGAACACTGAAGCTTTCTTT | CASSTGQMNTEAFF
TRBJ2-5 | NA | TRBV3-1/TRBV3-2 | NA | TGTGCCAGCAGCCAATTCGAGGAGACCCAGTACTTC | CASSQFEETQYF
TRBJ2-1 | NA | TRBV12-5 | NA | TGTGCTAGTGGTTTGGTCCAGGCGATCTACAATGAGCAGTTCTTC | CASGLVQAIYNEQFF
TRBJ1-1 | NA | TRBV5-4 | NA | TGTGCCAGCTACGGGGAACGGCAACCGAACACTGAAGCTTTCTTT | CASYGERQPNTEAFF
TRBJ2-3 | TRBD2 | TRBV30 | NA | TGTGCCTGGAGTGAAGATCTAGCGGGAGGGACAGATACGCAGTATTTT | CAWSEDLAGGTDTQYF
TRBJ1-4 | TRBD1 | TRBV9 | NA | TGTGCCAGCAGCGCCGACAGGGGGCGACGTGAAAAACTGTTTTTT | CASSADRGRREKLFF
TRBJ1-5 | TRBD1 | TRBV27 | NA | TGTGCCAGCAGCCCAGGGGGCCTCCAGCCCCAGCATTTT | CASSPGGLQPQHF
TRBJ1-1 | NA | TRBV30 | NA | TGTGCCTGGAGTGTGGGGAGCGGGAACACTGAAGCTTTCTTT | CAWSVGSGNTEAFF
TRBJ1-3 | NA | TRBV19 | once | TGTGCCAGTAGTCCGATCTCCAGCTCTGGAAACACCATATATTTT | CASSPISSSGNTIYF
TRBJ2-7 | NA | TRBV23-1 | NA | TGCGCCAGCAGTCCCGGGGAGCAGTACTTC | CASSPGEQYF
TRBJ2-7 | TRBD1 | TRBV6-1 | NA | TGTGCCAGCAGTGAAATAACAGGGGGTTACGAGCAGTACTTC | CASSEITGGYEQYF
TRBJ2-2 | TRBD1 | TRBV6-5 | NA | TGTGCCAGCAGTCGGGACAGCAACACCGGGGAGCTGTTTTTT | CASSRDSNTGELFF
TRBJ1-2 | TRBD1 | TRBV6-5 | NA | TGTGCCAGCAGTTACTCGACCGGGACAGGGCATGGCTACACCTTC | CASSYSTGTGHGYTF
TRBJ2-6 | NA | TRBV5-6 | NA | TGTGCCAGCATTCAGGTAGCGGATCTCTCTGGGGCCAACGTCCTGACTTTC | CASIQVADLSGANVLTF